The T cell receptor beta chain under discussion was sequenced for a study of blood T cells in healthy people across ages. General study results and limits: Expanded clonotype shifts may have been confounded, as the donors had an unknown CMV status. PBMC samples, being unsorted, prevented any conclusive comparison of naive and antigen-experienced cells.

Germline V gene lookup returns CDR1 DFQATT and CDR2 SNEGSKA (reference sequence). This CDR3 region has 16 residues. V gave up 5 bases and J gave up 3 bases; unmatched junction bases: 11. A note on this clonotype: Its antigen is still unknown.

Then a second PCR, running about 6 to 11 cycles, was carried out with a sample-barcoded 5' primer and a J-beta primer mix. TCRdb analysed the 5' RACE reads with MiXCR anew, one entry per CDR3 protein. The sample gives approximately 880,000 distinct CDR3 sequences, about 48% of which show up once; around 15% is in the top ten. The sequenced sample consisted of blood. This TCR was recovered from a young man in good health. The chain couples TRBV20-1 to TRBJ2-5; 11 bases are shared with TRBD2. CDR3 sequence reads: CSAPGLADHREETQYF. The CDR3 DNA follows: TGCAGTGCTCCGGGACTAGCGGACCACAGGGAAGAGACCCAGTACTTC.